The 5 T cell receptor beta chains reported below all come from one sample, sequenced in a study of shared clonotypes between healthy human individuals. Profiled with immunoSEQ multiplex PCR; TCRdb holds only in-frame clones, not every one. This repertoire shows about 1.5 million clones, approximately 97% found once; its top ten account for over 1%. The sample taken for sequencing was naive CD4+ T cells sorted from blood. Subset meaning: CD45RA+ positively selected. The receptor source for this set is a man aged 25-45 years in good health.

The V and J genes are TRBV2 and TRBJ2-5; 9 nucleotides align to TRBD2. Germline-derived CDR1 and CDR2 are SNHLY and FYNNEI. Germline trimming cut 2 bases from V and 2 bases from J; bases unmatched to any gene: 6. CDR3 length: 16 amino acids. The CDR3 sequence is CASSEPGGRGQETQYF. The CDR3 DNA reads TGTGCCAGCAGTGAACCCGGCGGGAGGGGACAAGAGACCCAGTACTTC.

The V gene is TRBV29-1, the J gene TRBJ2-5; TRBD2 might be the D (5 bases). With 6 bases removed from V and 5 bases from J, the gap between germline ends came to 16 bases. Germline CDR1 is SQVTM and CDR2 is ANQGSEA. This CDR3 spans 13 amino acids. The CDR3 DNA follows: TGCAGCGTGGCAGAAGGGAGTGGGGAGACCCAGTACTTC. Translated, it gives CSVAEGSGETQYF. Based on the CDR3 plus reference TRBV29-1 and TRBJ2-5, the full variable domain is SAVISQKPSRDICQRGTSLTIQCQVDSQVTMMFWYRQQPGQSLTLIATANQGSEATYESGFVIDKFPISRPNLTFSTLTVSNMSPEDSSIYLCSVAEGSGETQYFGPGTRLLVL.

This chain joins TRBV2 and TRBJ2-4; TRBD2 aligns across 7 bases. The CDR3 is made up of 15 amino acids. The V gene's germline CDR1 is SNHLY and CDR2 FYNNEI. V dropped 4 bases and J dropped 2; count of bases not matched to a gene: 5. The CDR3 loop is CASSGEGGTKNIQYF. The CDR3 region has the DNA TGTGCCAGCAGTGGGGAGGGCGGCACCAAAAACATTCAGTACTTC.

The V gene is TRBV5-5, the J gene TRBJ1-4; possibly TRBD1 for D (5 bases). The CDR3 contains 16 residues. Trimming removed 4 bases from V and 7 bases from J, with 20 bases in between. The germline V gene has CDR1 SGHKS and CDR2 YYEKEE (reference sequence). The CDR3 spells CASSALPGPAREKLFF. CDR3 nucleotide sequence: TGTGCCAGCAGCGCACTACCGGGACCCGCTCGTGAAAAACTGTTTTTT.

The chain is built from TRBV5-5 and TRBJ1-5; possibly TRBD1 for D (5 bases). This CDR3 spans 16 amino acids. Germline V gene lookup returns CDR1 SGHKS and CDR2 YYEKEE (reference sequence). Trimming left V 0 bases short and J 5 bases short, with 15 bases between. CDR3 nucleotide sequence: TGTGCCAGCAGCTTGGGAGTGGGTCGGGGGGATCAGCCCCAGCATTTT. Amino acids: CASSLGVGRGDQPQHF.